This T cell receptor beta chain was sequenced for a study of cytomegalovirus exposure and HLA in healthy donors. Study conclusions and caveats: Available immune exposure information covered CMV serostatus only. Reports indicated that the classifier achieved high specificity and sensitivity in diagnosing cytomegalovirus status.

At collection, donors were nominally healthy, but unrecorded immune exposures were probable. Researchers ran the PCR with 60 Vbeta and 13 Jbeta primers. Repertoires were generated with immunoSEQ multiplex PCR, while TCRdb's copy carries only in-frame clones and drops some. The data hold about 160,000 clones, with 70% to 80% observed a single time. As for this clone: The antigen is undetermined.

The sequence derives from a man aged 45-65 years in good health and CMV-seropositive. The specimen was PBMCs.

The CDR3 sequence: CASSLRQGHYGYTF. As DNA, the CDR3 is TGTGCCAGCAGCTTGCGACAGGGTCACTATGGCTACACCTTC. The chain employs TRBV5-4 and TRBJ1-2; TRBD1 matches 7 bases. The CDR3 is 14 residues long. CDR1 and CDR2 (germline): SGHNT, YYREEE (reference sequence). V shed 1 base and J 3 bases; nucleotides not matched to a gene: 3.